This TCR beta chain derives from a study of Graves' ophthalmopathy and Graves' hyperthyroidism. Findings and caveats of the study: Thyroid clonotypes that were expanded above 0.001 frequency mostly also appeared in blood.

This clonotype was detected a few times. No antigen is known for it. Other autoimmune diseases, uncontrolled infections, pregnancy and lactation each led to patient exclusion. Clinical symptoms, serum thyroxine, TRAb, thyroid ultrasound and orbital computed tomography were relied on for diagnosis. Germline-derived CDR1 and CDR2 are MGHRA and YSYEKL. V was cut by 1 base and J by 2 bases, with 24 bases left in between. This CDR3 comprises 19 residues. Amplifying from RNA transcripts, the study obtained TCR beta CDR3 regions. HTBI-primed RT-PCR formed the first round, and a multiplex PCR formed the second. TCRdb reanalysed the multiplex PCR reads using MiXCR and keeps one entry per CDR3 protein. The sample shows a few hundred thousand distinct CDR3 sequences, 35% to 45% of them seen only once.

The rearrangement joins TRBV4-1 to TRBJ2-7; a possible D gene is TRBD2 (5 bases). The source material was peripheral blood or thyroid tissue (not recorded which). The TCR sequence derives from an adult man with Graves' hyperthyroidism. In nucleotides, the CDR3 is TGCGCCAGCAGCCAAGGCGGGCTCCCGGGAACTAGTTCCCCCTACGAGCAGTACTTC. This encodes CASSQGGLPGTSSPYEQYF.